The T cell receptor (beta chain) described here comes from a study of blood T cell repertoires in COVID-19. Study-level information: Samples came from the United States, Italy and Spain, spanning acute and convalescent COVID-19. PBMCs, B-cell-depleted T cells, or T cells provided the cDNA or gDNA that made up the material.

Study processing details: It was from reference gene primer amplification that nucleated cell counts were estimated. TCRdb's table, derived via immunoSEQ multiplex PCR, lists solely in-frame clones and lacks some. That table gives V, J and clone size, and the DNA gave D and trimming. This sample has some 200,000 clones, with about 87% found just once. Germline CDR1 and CDR2: SGHNT and YYREEE (reference sequence). The length of the CDR3 is 13 residues. V lost 5 bases to trimming and J lost 2 bases, with 10 bases between them. The sequenced material came from peripheral blood. The clonotype comes from a woman younger than 30 who had recovered from COVID-19. The V gene is TRBV5-4, the J gene TRBJ1-1, with unresolved D. Here the CDR3 DNA reads TGTGCCAGCAGTTATCGCGGAAACACTGAAGCTTTCTTT. This encodes CASSYRGNTEAFF.